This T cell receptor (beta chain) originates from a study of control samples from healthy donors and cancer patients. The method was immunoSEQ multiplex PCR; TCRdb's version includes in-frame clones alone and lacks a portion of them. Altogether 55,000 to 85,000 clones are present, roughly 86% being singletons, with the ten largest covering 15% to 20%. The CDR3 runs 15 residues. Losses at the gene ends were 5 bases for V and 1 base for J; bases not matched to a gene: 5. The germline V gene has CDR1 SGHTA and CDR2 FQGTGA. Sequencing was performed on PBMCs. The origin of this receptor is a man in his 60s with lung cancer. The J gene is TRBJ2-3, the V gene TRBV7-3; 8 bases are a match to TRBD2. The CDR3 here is CASSPLAVRTDTQYF. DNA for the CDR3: TGTGCCAGCAGCCCACTAGCGGTCCGCACAGATACGCAGTATTTT.